This is a list of T cell receptor beta chains from one sample in a study of T cell responses to AZD1222 COVID-19 vaccine. The table came from immunoSEQ multiplex PCR; TCRdb's copy has only in-frame clones and leaves some out. The profile covers 100,000 to 150,000 clones, with around nine tenths appearing a single time and just over 7% taken by the ten largest. The source was peripheral blood, collected on day 0 of AZD1222 vaccination. These receptors all come from an adult in good health. The CDR3 runs from the conserved cysteine through the conserved F or W. D genes are given only for firm matches. Rows may omit the clone size; those that give it use once, few, many or a size class.

14	.	TRBV14	TRBJ1-1	.	CASSFGRGNTEAFF	TGTGCCAGCAGCTTCGGGAGGGGGAACACTGAAGCTTTCTTT
14	.	TRBV18	TRBJ1-1	.	CASSPNPQDTEAFF	TGTGCCAGCTCACCAAATCCCCAAGACACTGAAGCTTTCTTT
15	.	TRBV7-2	TRBJ1-3	.	CASSSNGGSLNTIYF	TGTGCCAGCAGCTCGAATGGAGGGAGTTTAAACACCATATATTTT
12	.	TRBV18	TRBJ1-1	.	CASLKGGAEAFF	TGTGCCAGCTTAAAGGGGGGGGCTGAAGCTTTCTTT
13	TRBD2	TRBV11-3	TRBJ2-1	.	CASSKSGSGEQFF	TGTGCCAGCAGCAAAAGCGGGAGTGGTGAGCAGTTCTTC
14	.	TRBV5-5	TRBJ1-6	few	CASSLVGPDSPLHF	TGTGCCAGCAGCTTGGTGGGGCCGGATTCACCCCTCCACTTT
13	.	TRBV7-9	TRBJ2-5	few	CASSFQGRETQYF	TGTGCCAGCAGCTTTCAGGGTAGGGAGACCCAGTACTTC
15	TRBD2	TRBV28	TRBJ2-5	.	CASSPPRGGRETQYF	TGTGCCAGCAGTCCTCCTCGGGGGGGTCGGGAGACCCAGTACTTC
13	.	TRBV6-5	TRBJ1-1	.	CAIIGRGNTEAFF	TGTGCCATAATTGGCAGGGGGAACACTGAAGCTTTCTTT
14	.	TRBV7-4	TRBJ1-5	many	CASSPSGANQPQHF	TGTGCCAGCAGCCCGTCGGGAGCGAATCAGCCCCAGCATTTT
13	.	TRBV5-4	TRBJ2-7	.	CASSFGGTYEQYF	TGTGCCAGCAGCTTCGGCGGGACCTACGAGCAGTACTTC
15	.	TRBV2	TRBJ2-5	.	CASRERFGYQETQYF	TGTGCCAGCAGAGAGAGATTCGGGTACCAAGAGACCCAGTACTTC
12	.	TRBV30	TRBJ1-2	.	CAWSRGTYGYTF	TGTGCCTGGAGCCGGGGGACCTATGGCTACACCTTC
15	TRBD1	TRBV28	TRBJ2-7	.	CASSFHGQAGGEQYF	TGTGCCAGCAGTTTCCATGGACAGGCGGGCGGGGAGCAGTACTTC
15	.	TRBV6-6	TRBJ2-5	.	CASSSLTSSAGTQYF	TGTGCCAGCAGTTCATTAACCTCTAGCGCTGGCACCCAGTACTTC
12	.	TRBV29-1	TRBJ2-5	.	CSVARLVGTQYF	TGCAGCGTCGCGCGACTAGTCGGGACCCAGTACTTC
16	.	TRBV5-5	TRBJ2-7	few	CASREEWGPTSYEQYF	TGTGCCAGCAGGGAGGAGTGGGGCCCTACCTCCTACGAGCAGTACTTC
11	.	TRBV28	TRBJ2-1	.	CASSTYNEQFF	TGTGCCAGCAGTACTTACAATGAGCAGTTCTTC
14	.	TRBV5-1	TRBJ2-6	.	CASSLGAGANVLTF	TGCGCCAGCAGCTTGGGGGCTGGGGCCAACGTCCTGACTTTC
18	.	TRBV15	TRBJ1-4	.	CATSRARGNSAAREKLFF	TGTGCCACCAGCAGAGCTAGAGGGAACTCCGCCGCGAGGGAAAAACTGTTTTTT
17	TRBD2	TRBV6-2/TRBV6-3	TRBJ2-1	.	CASSYWGGLAGGNEQFF	TGTGCCAGCAGTTACTGGGGCGGACTAGCGGGAGGAAATGAGCAGTTCTTC
12	.	TRBV12-3/TRBV12-4	TRBJ1-5	.	CASSWGGQPQHF	TGTGCCAGCAGTTGGGGCGGGCAGCCCCAGCATTTT
16	.	TRBV19	TRBJ2-6	.	CASSIGDGSGANVLTF	TGTGCCAGTAGTATCGGCGACGGCTCTGGGGCCAACGTCCTGACTTTC
18	TRBD2	TRBV7-9	TRBJ2-1	.	CASSTPTSGASSYNEQFF	TGTGCCAGCAGCACTCCTACTAGCGGGGCGAGCTCCTACAATGAGCAGTTCTTC
16	.	TRBV15	TRBJ1-3	.	CATSRDRAASGNTIYF	TGTGCCACCAGCAGAGATAGGGCAGCCTCTGGAAACACCATATATTTT
15	.	TRBV29-1	TRBJ2-7	once	CSVSETPTGTYEQYF	TGCAGCGTTTCTGAGACCCCCACTGGGACCTACGAGCAGTACTTC
15	TRBD2	TRBV4-3	TRBJ2-3	.	CASSQTSGMVDTQYF	TGCGCCAGCAGCCAAACTAGCGGGATGGTAGATACGCAGTATTTT
16	.	TRBV7-9	TRBJ2-6	.	CASSSLVGSGANVLTF	TGTGCCAGCAGCTCCCTCGTGGGATCTGGGGCCAACGTCCTGACTTTC
14	.	TRBV5-1	TRBJ1-4	.	CASSFGQPGEKLFF	TGCGCCAGCAGTTTTGGACAGCCTGGTGAAAAACTGTTTTTT
14	TRBD1	TRBV2	TRBJ1-4	once	CASGSRQGGEKLFF	TGTGCCAGCGGGTCCAGACAGGGTGGGGAAAAACTGTTTTTT
15	.	TRBV4-3	TRBJ2-7	.	CASSQEGTPSYEQYF	TGCGCCAGCAGCCAAGAGGGGACACCCTCCTACGAGCAGTACTTC
12	TRBD1	TRBV6-6	TRBJ1-6	once	CASRGQDSPLHF	TGTGCCAGCAGGGGACAGGATTCACCCCTCCACTTT
18	TRBD2	TRBV9	TRBJ2-1	.	CASSVAGRTSGYSGEQFF	TGTGCCAGCAGCGTAGCTGGGAGGACTAGCGGGTATAGCGGTGAGCAGTTCTTC
13	.	TRBV10-1	TRBJ1-2	.	CASSASGTYGYTF	TGCGCCAGCAGTGCCTCGGGGACCTATGGCTACACCTTC
16	.	TRBV7-6	TRBJ2-1	.	CASSNRLGNTYNEQFF	TGTGCCAGCAGCAACCGACTGGGGAACACCTACAATGAGCAGTTCTTC
15	TRBD1	TRBV19	TRBJ2-7	few	CASRPTGHFAYEQYF	TGTGCCAGTAGGCCGACAGGGCATTTTGCTTACGAGCAGTACTTC
14	.	TRBV15	TRBJ2-5	.	CATSEGSVEETQYF	TGTGCCACCAGCGAAGGGAGCGTTGAAGAGACCCAGTACTTC
15	TRBD2	TRBV6-2/TRBV6-3	TRBJ2-1	.	CASSRAGVNYNEQFF	TGTGCCAGCAGTCGAGCGGGAGTAAACTACAATGAGCAGTTCTTC
15	.	TRBV28	TRBJ1-1	.	CASSLVGNLNTEAFF	TGTGCCAGCAGTTTAGTGGGCAATTTGAACACTGAAGCTTTCTTT
11	.	TRBV7-9	TRBJ1-1	.	CASSLGSEAFF	TGTGCCAGCAGCTTAGGGAGCGAAGCTTTCTTT
17	.	TRBV9	TRBJ2-2	.	CASSVGASVRLAGELFF	TGTGCCAGCAGCGTAGGGGCTAGCGTGAGGTTGGCCGGGGAGCTGTTTTTT